The 25 T cell receptor beta chains presented below share a single source sample, sequenced in a study of human T cells and chemical hapten exposure. Time point defined: patch test 2, 6 weeks after DPC sensitization. Treatment specified: therapeutic diphenylcyclopropenone sensitization with weekly scalp DPC. One entry per CDR3 protein results from TCRdb running MiXCR on the RACE reads. The sample has 80,000 to 95,000 distinct CDR3 sequences; 11% are singletons. Sequencing used whole blood, obtained in connection with sensitization to the hapten diphenylcyclopropenone (DPC). The receptors were sampled from a young man with alopecia areata. Some clones in this sample may be carry-over from other donors' samples.

This clonotype was counted at least ten times. This chain connects TRBV18 to TRBJ1-2; 7 bases match TRBD1. CDR3 length: 15 residues. V gave up 5 bases and J gave up 4 bases; unmatched junction bases: 10. Germline assignment: CDR1 KGHSH and CDR2 LQKENI. The CDR3, as DNA: TGTGCCAGCTCAGAAGGGACAGCTGGGGGCTATGGCTACACCTTC. Translation gives CASSEGTAGGYGYTF.

The rearrangement joins TRBV19 to TRBJ1-2; D perhaps matches TRBD1 (6 bases). V gave up 3 bases and J gave up 4 bases, with 21 bases separating them. The CDR3 extends over 17 amino acids. Germline CDR1 reads LNHDA; CDR2 reads SQIVND (reference sequence). This CDR3 reads CASSIRTVNRESYGYTF. Here the CDR3 DNA reads TGTGCCAGTAGTATCCGTACCGTCAACAGGGAATCCTATGGCTACACCTTC. The full variable domain, in which reference TRBV19 and TRBJ1-2 provide the parts outside the CDR3, is DGGITQSPKYLFRKEGQNVTLSCEQNLNHDAMYWYRQDPGQGLRLIYYSQIVNDFQKGDIAEGYSVSREKKESFPLTVTSAQKNPTAFYLCASSIRTVNRESYGYTFGSGTRLTVV.

The chain is built from TRBV10-3 and TRBJ1-1, with 10 bases aligning to TRBD1. The CDR3 consists of 14 residues. The J segment lost 3 bases and the V segment lost 7 bases, leaving 5 bases of the junction unmatched. In germline, CDR1 is ENHRY, CDR2 SYGVKD. CDR3 amino acids: CAINDRGPDTEAFF. Here the CDR3 DNA reads TGTGCCATCAACGACAGGGGGCCGGACACTGAAGCTTTCTTT.

J is TRBJ2-5 and V is TRBV5-1, with TRBD2 matching over 9 bases. This CDR3 is 14 amino acids long. The germline V gene encodes CDR1 SGHRS and CDR2 YFSETQ. The junction had 6 bases not matched to a gene; V was cut back by 4 bases and J by 5 bases. The CDR3 DNA is TGCGCCAGCAGCCTTGGGACTAGCACGGAGACCCAGTACTTC. Its translation is CASSLGTSTETQYF.

The CDR3 is CASGTDYNEQFF. CDR3 nucleotides: TGTGCCAGCGGTACAGATTACAATGAGCAGTTCTTC. V gene TRBV7-9 combines with J gene TRBJ2-1; no definite D call. The CDR3 spans 12 residues. V lost 8 bases and J 4 bases, leaving 9 bases between the germline ends. Germline lookup yields CDR1 SEHNR and CDR2 FQNEAQ (reference sequence).

The rearrangement uses TRBV10-1 and TRBJ1-1; D unresolved. Trimming shortened V by 3 bases and J by 4 bases, and 9 bases separated the two germline ends. Germline V gene data show CDR1 as WNHNN and CDR2 as SYGVQD (reference sequence). This CDR3 has 13 residues. The CDR3 nucleotides are TGCGCCAGCAGTGATCCCACAAGCACTGAAGCTTTCTTT. Protein product: CASSDPTSTEAFF.

This clonotype was picked up one time. V usage is TRBV7-2 and J usage is TRBJ2-2, with D perhaps being TRBD1 or TRBD2 (5 bases each). This CDR3 is built from 15 residues. Trimming took off 5 bases at V and 4 bases at J, with 14 bases between the two ends. Germline values: CDR1 SGHTA, CDR2 FQGNSA. CDR3 protein: CASSLSGARTGELFF. DNA for the CDR3: TGTGCCAGCAGCCTGTCCGGGGCTCGCACCGGGGAGCTGTTTTTT.

This clonotype was seen many times. The chain has TRBV6-2 or TRBV6-3 and TRBJ1-5; possibly TRBD1 for D (5 bases). This CDR3 is 14 amino acids long. Per the germline V gene, CDR1 is MNHEY and CDR2 is SVGEGT. V was pared by 6 bases and J by 0 bases, with 9 bases between. The CDR3 is CASSQGYSNQPQHF. As DNA, the CDR3 is TGTGCCAGCAGCCAGGGCTATAGCAATCAGCCCCAGCATTTT.

This chain links TRBV24-1 with TRBJ1-4; perhaps TRBD1 as D (6 bases). Per germline, CDR1 KGHDR and CDR2 SFDVKD. The V end lost 3 bases, the J end lost 7 bases, and 17 bases lay between the germline ends. The CDR3 covers 16 residues. The CDR3 DNA sequence: TGTGCCACCAGTGATCACAAAGGGGGAAGATCTGAAAAACTGTTTTTT. Protein sequence: CATSDHKGGRSEKLFF.

This clonotype was counted at least ten times. V gene TRBV14 combines with J gene TRBJ1-6, with a possible D match to TRBD1 (5 bases). Germline V gene data show CDR1 as SGHDN and CDR2 as FVKESK. CDR3 size: 15 residues. V dropped 1 base and J dropped 7 bases, with 11 bases sitting between them. CDR3 sequence reads: CASSQAQGENSPLHF. The DNA for the CDR3 is TGTGCCAGCAGCCAAGCCCAGGGAGAAAATTCACCCCTCCACTTT.

This clonotype was seen repeatedly, ten times or more. The chain carries TRBV12-3 or TRBV12-4 and TRBJ2-7, with no clear D. This CDR3 region has 13 residues. Trimming took 3 bases from V and 4 from J, leaving 10 bases between them. CDR3 nucleotide sequence: TGTGCCAGCAGTTTCTATTCCTATTACGAGCAGTACGTC. Translating gives CASSFYSYYEQYV.

This clonotype occurred many times. The chain uses TRBV28 and TRBJ2-4; D remains ambiguous. Trimming cost V 2 bases and J 4 bases, with 9 bases left between them. Germline lookup yields CDR1 MDHEN and CDR2 SYDVKM. There are 14 residues in the CDR3. In nucleotides, the CDR3 is TGTGCCAGCAGTTTAGGGGTACTTAAAAACATTCAGTACTTC. Translating gives CASSLGVLKNIQYF. Filled out from reference TRBV28 and TRBJ2-4, the complete variable domain reads DVKVTQSSRYLVKRTGEKVFLECVQDMDHENMFWYRQDPGLGLRLIYFSYDVKMKEKGDIPEGYSVSREKKERFSLILESASTNQTSMYLCASSLGVLKNIQYFGAGTRLSVL.

The chain has TRBV29-1 and TRBJ2-3; 9 nucleotides agree with TRBD1. V was clipped by 5 bases and J by 4 bases; unmatched bases: 4. Germline assignment: CDR1 SQVTM and CDR2 ANQGSEA. This CDR3 spans 13 amino acids. CDR3 DNA sequence: TGCAGCGTTTCTAGGACAGGGGCAGATACGCAGTATTTT. It translates to CSVSRTGADTQYF.

The rearrangement joins TRBV11-2 to TRBJ1-1; maybe TRBD1 (5 bases). Germline CDR1 SGHAT, CDR2 FQNNGV. The CDR3 has 13 amino acids. Trimming removed 1 base at V and 12 bases at J, with 15 bases between. The CDR3 bases are TGTGCCAGCAGCTTAGCGATGCAGGGTCAAACTTTCTTT. Translating it yields CASSLAMQGQTFF.

This clonotype was detected ten times or more. The chain employs TRBV19 and TRBJ2-3; perhaps TRBD1 as D (5 bases). The CDR3 has 14 residues. Germline assignment: CDR1 LNHDA and CDR2 SQIVND (reference sequence). V gave up 3 bases and J gave up 0 bases, with 7 bases separating them. The CDR3 DNA follows: TGTGCCAGTAGTATTGGGGCTAGCACAGATACGCAGTATTTT. Translated, it gives CASSIGASTDTQYF.

In this sample, this clonotype turned up many times. The rearrangement uses TRBV6-2 or TRBV6-3 and TRBJ2-7, with 8 nucleotides matching TRBD1. The trim removed 5 bases at V and 3 bases at J, leaving 6 bases unmatched. Germline CDR1 reads MNHEY; CDR2 reads SVGEGT. This CDR3 is built from 14 residues. CDR3 DNA sequence: TGTGCCAGCAGTGCCGGGGACAGGTACTACGAGCAGTACTTC. This sequence encodes CASSAGDRYYEQYF.

The sample holds a few counts of this clonotype. This rearrangement joins TRBV11-2 to TRBJ2-3; D gene unclear. This CDR3 has 13 residues. The V gene lost 4 bases and the J gene lost 5 bases, with 10 bases spanning the gap. Germline assignment: CDR1 SGHAT and CDR2 FQNNGV. The CDR3 loop reads CASSSTKKDTQYF. The CDR3, as DNA: TGTGCCAGCAGCTCCACGAAAAAAGATACGCAGTATTTT.

This clonotype came up many times. This chain links TRBV29-1 with TRBJ1-1; no reliable D call. This CDR3 region has 14 residues. Looked up from germline, CDR1 is SQVTM and CDR2 is ANQGSEA. V was pared by 6 bases and J by 11 bases, with 25 bases between. The CDR3 is CSVESQDLILGAFF. The CDR3 coding sequence is TGCAGCGTCGAATCCCAGGATTTAATATTGGGGGCTTTCTTT.

This clonotype has more than one count but fewer than ten. CDR3 residues: CASSSGGLYTGELFF. The CDR3 nucleotides read TGTGCCAGCAGCTCCGGGGGTTTGTACACCGGGGAGCTGTTTTTT. The chain couples TRBV11-1 to TRBJ2-2; maybe TRBD2 (6 bases). The CDR3 consists of 15 residues. V was clipped by 4 bases and J by 3 bases, with 12 bases between them. From germline, CDR1 is SGHAT and CDR2 FQDESV (reference sequence).

This clonotype was counted a few times. The chain carries TRBV7-9 and TRBJ1-3; 9 bases are a match to TRBD1. This CDR3 is built from 16 residues. Trimming at V came to 5 bases and at J to 0 bases, leaving 5 bases not matched to a gene. Per the germline V gene, CDR1 is SEHNR and CDR2 is FQNEAQ (reference sequence). The CDR3 DNA is TGTGCCAGCAGCCGGATGACAGGGGGCTCTGGAAACACCATATATTTT. Protein product: CASSRMTGGSGNTIYF.

This clonotype has only a few counts. V and J are TRBV19 and TRBJ1-1; TRBD1 matches at 9 bases. The CDR3 contains 16 residues. CDR1 and CDR2 from the germline V gene are LNHDA and SQIVND (reference sequence). With V trimmed by 8 bases and J by 5 bases, 15 bases remained unmatched. CDR3 DNA sequence: TGTGCCAGTTACAGAGAACAGGGGGCATCGCGAACTGAAGCTTTCTTT. It codes for CASYREQGASRTEAFF. Combining the CDR3 with reference TRBV19 and TRBJ1-1 gives the whole variable domain DGGITQSPKYLFRKEGQNVTLSCEQNLNHDAMYWYRQDPGQGLRLIYYSQIVNDFQKGDIAEGYSVSREKKESFPLTVTSAQKNPTAFYLCASYREQGASRTEAFFGQGTRLTVV.

This clonotype was detected ten times or more. The genes are TRBV27 and TRBJ1-2; D gene ambiguous. CDR3 size: 14 residues. Trimming removed 3 bases from V and 5 bases from J, with 13 bases in between. Germline V gene data show CDR1 as MNHEY and CDR2 as SMNVEV (reference sequence). The CDR3 DNA reads TGTGCCAGCAGTTTTAGGTGGGGTCGGTATGGCTACACCTTC. Its protein product is CASSFRWGRYGYTF.

The chain uses TRBV11-2 and TRBJ1-5, with D uncertain. The germline V and J ends were trimmed by 4 bases and 9 bases, with 10 bases remaining between them. The CDR3 is 12 residues long. The germline V gene has CDR1 SGHAT and CDR2 FQNNGV. CDR3: CASSSPMGPQHF. The CDR3, as DNA: TGTGCCAGCAGCTCCCCCATGGGGCCCCAGCATTTT.

A few counts support this clonotype. J is TRBJ1-2 and V is TRBV9; D gene unclear. This CDR3 region has 12 residues. Per the germline V gene, CDR1 is SGDLS and CDR2 is YYNGEE. Trimming left V 5 bases short and J 1 base short, with 6 bases between. The chain's CDR3 is CASRELNYGYTF. CDR3 coding DNA: TGTGCCAGCAGAGAACTTAACTATGGCTACACCTTC.

This clonotype was seen a few times. The chain combines TRBV10-3 with TRBJ2-3, with 7 bases lining up with TRBD2. Trimming removed 5 bases from V and 0 bases from J; junction bases left unmatched: 5. The CDR3 runs to 15 residues. Germline V gives CDR1 ENHRY, CDR2 SYGVKD. The CDR3 sequence: CAISIAGLSTDTQYF. The DNA of the CDR3 is TGTGCCATCAGTATAGCGGGCCTAAGCACAGATACGCAGTATTTT.